The 5 T cell receptor beta chains below were found in one sample sequenced in a study of blood T cells in healthy people across ages. A J-beta primer mix and a sample-barcoded 5' primer were used in a second PCR of roughly 7 to 12 cycles. MiXCR was run by TCRdb on the 5' RACE reads, yielding one entry per CDR3 protein. The repertoire holds around 2 million distinct CDR3 sequences, with roughly two fifths as singletons. What was sequenced was blood. The receptors originated from a human donor in good health.

V gene TRBV4-1 combines with J gene TRBJ1-2; 11 bases match TRBD1. V lost 4 bases to trimming and J lost 5 bases; unmatched junction nucleotides: 12. This CDR3 region has 17 residues. Germline loops: CDR1 MGHRA, CDR2 YSYEKL. CDR3 in DNA: TGCGCCAGCAGCCTTGGGGACAGGGGGTTCGTTAAGTATGGCTACACCTTC. Translation: CASSLGDRGFVKYGYTF.

The chain is built from TRBV6-6 and TRBJ1-5; no clear D. The CDR3 has 11 residues. From germline, CDR1 is MNHNY and CDR2 SVGAGI (reference sequence). Trimming took 2 bases from V and 5 from J, leaving 1 base between them. This CDR3 reads CASSYDQPQHF. CDR3 bases: TGTGCCAGCAGTTACGATCAGCCCCAGCATTTT.

In its sample, this clonotype was seen many times. The chain has TRBV29-1 and TRBJ2-7; 7 bases map to TRBD1. Germline trimming cut 2 bases from V and 5 bases from J; bases unmatched to any gene: 6. This CDR3 comprises 13 residues. Germline CDR1 and CDR2: SQVTM and ANQGSEA. The CDR3 nucleotides are TGCAGCGTTGAACTCTGGCAGGGGGACGAGCAGTACTTC. This sequence encodes CSVELWQGDEQYF.

The chain combines TRBV7-2 with TRBJ2-7; maybe TRBD1 (6 bases). CDR1 and CDR2 (germline): SGHTA, FQGNSA. The ends were cut back, 3 bases at V and 7 bases at J, with 16 bases in the middle. This CDR3 has 14 amino acids. CDR3 DNA: TGTGCCAGCAGCTTCTCCGGGACACTTACTGAGCAGTACTTC. This encodes CASSFSGTLTEQYF. Complete variable domain (other parts from reference TRBV7-2 and TRBJ2-7): GAGVSQSPSNKVTEKGKDVELRCDPISGHTALYWYRQSLGQGLEFLIYFQGNSAPDKSGLPSDRFSAERTGGSVSTLTIQRTQQEDSAVYLCASSFSGTLTEQYFGPGTRLTVT.

In nucleotides, the CDR3 is TGTGCCAGCAGTCCTACTGGGGCAACCTACAATGAGCAGTTCTTC. Translation: CASSPTGATYNEQFF. The chain links TRBV9 to TRBJ2-1, with D possibly TRBD1 on 5 matching bases. The CDR3 totals 15 residues. The V end lost 5 bases, the J end lost 2 bases, and 14 bases lay between the germline ends. In germline, CDR1 is SGDLS, CDR2 YYNGEE.